This TCR beta chain came from a study of OX40 agonist ivuxolimab in advanced cancers. Overall study: Three patients, one with hepatocellular carcinoma and two with cutaneous melanoma, responded partially. Study results and limitations: Dosing at 0.1 to 3.0 mg/kg was accompanied by clonal expansion of CD4+ and CD8+ blood T cells by week 6. CD4+ T cells averaged fewer expanded clones than CD8+ T cells.

Data came from immunoSEQ multiplex PCR; TCRdb stores just in-frame clones and leaves some out. The sample gives about 64,000 clones, roughly 80% of which show up once; about 1.2% is in the top ten. This clone showed up just a few times. The antigen is not known. The clonotype was recovered from an adult with an advanced solid tumor such as melanoma, head and neck, liver or kidney cancer. Specimen: CD4+ or CD8+ T cells sorted from blood, collected in a trial of the OX40 agonist ivuxolimab.

CDR3 residues: CSVRQGAGEQYF. CDR3 in DNA: TGCAGCGTCAGACAGGGGGCGGGAGAGCAGTACTTC. This rearrangement joins TRBV29-1 to TRBJ2-7; 10 bases fit TRBD1. Germline V gene sequence: CDR1 SQVTM, CDR2 ANQGSEA. This CDR3 comprises 12 residues. V lost 6 bases and J lost 7; bases outside the gene matches: 6.